This record covers a single T cell receptor (beta chain). Its specificity is unknown. Each CDR3 protein is one row after TCRdb ran MiXCR on the reads. The sample includes 900,000 to 950,000 distinct CDR3 sequences, approximately 32% of them seen just once. This record belongs to a study of T cell repertoires in cytomegalovirus infection. Study in general: Both recently identified HLA-C-restricted and well-studied HLA-B-restricted CMV epitopes were used in the study. Carrying CMV and the relevant HLA type showed in public TCR beta signatures.

This CDR3 contains 17 residues. Germline assignment: CDR1 SNHLY and CDR2 FYNNEI. V was clipped by 4 bases and J by 0 bases; unmatched bases: 3. General study points: CMV-specific TCR beta clonotypes restricted by HLA-C dominated the ex vivo response.

The sample in question was cultured CD8+ T cells from PBMCs, obtained from culture after CMV antigen stimulation. The V and J genes are TRBV2 and TRBJ2-2, with 12 bases lining up with TRBD2. The receptor was derived from a human donor in good health (CMV status not recorded). Some clones in this sample may be carry-over from other donors' samples. CDR3 DNA: TGTGCCAGCAGTGGACTAGCGGGGGCCCCGAACACCGGGGAGCTGTTTTTT. It encodes CASSGLAGAPNTGELFF.